The 29 T cell receptor beta chains reported below all come from one sample, sequenced in a study of Ad26.COV2.S vaccination and SARS-CoV-2 variants. Treatment here: roughly 18 received Ad26.COV2.S at low or high dose, single or two shots; several received placebo; per-sample allocation not given. The samples were gathered on day 63 after the first injection of vaccine or placebo. Clones were read by immunoSEQ multiplex PCR, and TCRdb kept only the in-frame ones, dropping some. The sample consists of about 410,000 clones, roughly 90% of them appearing once. The sequencing here drew on peripheral blood, taken in a trial of Ad26.COV2.S vaccine versus placebo. The receptor set was obtained from a person aged 18-60 years who received the Ad26.COV2.S COVID-19 vaccine or a placebo.

The V call is TRBV27, the J call TRBJ1-1, with D unresolved. The CDR3 is 15 residues long. Trimming pared 2 bases from V and 2 bases from J, leaving 12 bases between. Germline CDR1 is MNHEY and CDR2 is SMNVEV (reference sequence). The CDR3 reads CASSLDPWGNTEAFF. The CDR3 DNA follows: TGTGCCAGCAGTTTAGATCCTTGGGGTAACACTGAAGCTTTCTTT.

The chain combines TRBV19 with TRBJ2-7; the match to TRBD1 covers 8 bases. The CDR3 sequence is 14 residues long. The germline V gene encodes CDR1 LNHDA and CDR2 SQIVND (reference sequence). V lost 4 bases to trimming and J lost 6 bases; unmatched junction nucleotides: 8. As DNA, the CDR3 is TGTGCCAGTAGTAGGGGGGCAGGGGGCAGCGAGCAGTACTTC. Protein sequence: CASSRGAGGSEQYF. Full variable domain (rest looked up from reference TRBV19 and TRBJ2-7): DGGITQSPKYLFRKEGQNVTLSCEQNLNHDAMYWYRQDPGQGLRLIYYSQIVNDFQKGDIAEGYSVSREKKESFPLTVTSAQKNPTAFYLCASSRGAGGSEQYFGPGTRLTVT.

Remarks on this clone: The sample carries other DNA sequences with the same CDR3. The chain is built from TRBV7-9 and TRBJ2-7; D not certain. V lost 1 base to trimming and J lost 2 bases, with 3 bases between them. This CDR3 region has 12 residues. Germline V gene data show CDR1 as SEHNR and CDR2 as FQNEAQ (reference sequence). CDR3 DNA: TGTGCCAGCAGCTTAGACACCTACGAGCAGTACTTC. Amino acids: CASSLDTYEQYF.

This chain connects TRBV18 to TRBJ2-3, with 14 bases matching TRBD2. Germline lookup yields CDR1 KGHSH and CDR2 LQKENI. This CDR3 contains 18 residues. Trimming cost V 6 bases and J 2 bases; bases outside gene matches: 10. Here the CDR3 DNA reads TGTGCCAGCTCGTGGACTAGCGGGGGGCCCTTTCCCACAGATACGCAGTATTTT. This codes for CASSWTSGGPFPTDTQYF. The whole variable domain, filled in from reference TRBV18 and TRBJ2-3, reads NAGVMQNPRHLVRRRGQEARLRCSPMKGHSHVYWYRQLPEEGLKFMVYLQKENIIDESGMPKERFSAEFPKEGPSILRIQQVVRGDSAAYFCASSWTSGGPFPTDTQYFGPGTRLTVL.

The rearrangement joins TRBV7-9 to TRBJ2-3; 7 bases line up with TRBD1. The junction had 7 bases not matched to a gene; V was cut back by 2 bases and J by 5 bases. The CDR3 has 15 amino acids. Germline loops: CDR1 SEHNR, CDR2 FQNEAQ (reference sequence). The CDR3 bases are TGTGCCAGCAGCTTACAACAGGGGTCGGTAGATACGCAGTATTTT. This codes for CASSLQQGSVDTQYF.

The chain has TRBV4-3 and TRBJ1-3; D gene unclear. V shed 2 bases and J shed 0 bases, with 8 bases lying between them. The length of the CDR3 is 15 residues. Germline V CDR1 and CDR2: LGHNA, YSLEER. CDR3 sequence (DNA): TGCGCCAGCAGCCAAACACCATACTCTGGAAACACCATATATTTT. This translates into CASSQTPYSGNTIYF.

V gene TRBV6-5 combines with J gene TRBJ2-3; possible D gene TRBD2, 6 bases. Per germline, CDR1 MNHEY and CDR2 SVGAGI. V lost 2 bases and J lost 5, with 14 bases in between. This CDR3 has 15 amino acids. This CDR3 reads CASSYGLGGGDTQYF. CDR3 DNA sequence: TGTGCCAGCAGTTACGGCTTGGGGGGTGGAGATACGCAGTATTTT.

The genes are TRBV5-1 and TRBJ2-7, with TRBD1 matching over 8 bases. The CDR3 consists of 15 residues. Trimming cost V 2 bases and J 3 bases; bases outside gene matches: 7. Germline CDR1 is SGHRS and CDR2 is YFSETQ. The CDR3 loop is CASSFQQGVFYEQYF. The CDR3 DNA reads TGCGCCAGCAGCTTCCAACAGGGGGTTTTCTACGAGCAGTACTTC.

The rearrangement links TRBV28 to TRBJ2-1, with D possibly called TRBD1 or TRBD2 (5 bases each). Germline loops: CDR1 MDHEN, CDR2 SYDVKM. Trimming stripped 5 bases from V and 0 bases from J, with 11 bases between. CDR3 size: 15 residues. The CDR3 spells CASSGGPNSYNEQFF. The CDR3 DNA reads TGTGCCAGCAGTGGGGGACCTAACTCCTACAATGAGCAGTTCTTC.

The chain links TRBV2 to TRBJ2-6; 8 positions agree with TRBD1. V lost 9 bases and J lost 5; bases outside the gene matches: 12. The germline V gene has CDR1 SNHLY and CDR2 FYNNEI. This CDR3 comprises 16 residues. CDR3 sequence reads: CASHRGNTERANVLTF. The DNA of the CDR3 is TGTGCCAGTCACAGGGGGAATACAGAAAGGGCCAACGTCCTGACTTTC.

The chain is built from TRBV12-3 or TRBV12-4 and TRBJ1-1; D is possibly TRBD1 (6 bases). This CDR3 spans 13 amino acids. V gave up 2 bases and J gave up 4 bases, with 8 bases separating them. The CDR3 region has the DNA TGTGCCAGCAGTTTAACACAGGGCACTGAAGCTTTCTTT. This gives the protein CASSLTQGTEAFF.

This clone has a single count. The CDR3 bases are TGTGCCAGCTCACCTCCCGGACTCCCCCTAGCAGATACGCAGTATTTT. This sequence encodes CASSPPGLPLADTQYF. The chain is built from TRBV18 and TRBJ2-3; tentative D call: TRBD2 (5 bases). The CDR3 contains 16 residues. Per the germline V gene, CDR1 is KGHSH and CDR2 is LQKENI. Trimming removed 3 bases from V and 4 bases from J, with 17 bases in between.

V is TRBV28 and J is TRBJ2-7; D uncertain. The CDR3 is 14 amino acids. Germline assignment: CDR1 MDHEN and CDR2 SYDVKM. V lost 5 bases, J lost 5 bases, and 16 bases lay in between. CDR3 coding DNA: TGTGCCAGCAGTCTCCACTCCGGCAGTGACGAGCAGTACTTC. Translation: CASSLHSGSDEQYF.

The rearrangement uses TRBV5-1 and TRBJ1-1, with 8 nucleotides matching TRBD1. Germline CDR1 and CDR2: SGHRS and YFSETQ. J was trimmed by 1 base and V by 3 bases; bases with no gene match: 17. This CDR3 is built from 19 residues. The CDR3: CASSYGQGSALPSNTEAFF. CDR3 nucleotides: TGCGCCAGCAGCTACGGACAGGGATCGGCGCTTCCCTCGAACACTGAAGCTTTCTTT.

This sequence joins TRBV4-1 and TRBJ1-2; 9 bases line up with TRBD1. The V segment lost 1 base and the J segment 4 bases; nucleotides outside the gene matches: 4. Germline CDR1 MGHRA, CDR2 YSYEKL. The CDR3 length is 15 residues. DNA for the CDR3: TGCGCCAGCAGCCAAGGGACAGGGGAGGGCTATGGCTACACCTTC. This encodes CASSQGTGEGYGYTF.

The chain employs TRBV5-6 and TRBJ2-3; D unclear. The CDR3 is made up of 16 amino acids. V dropped 5 bases and J dropped 1 base, with 17 bases sitting between them. Germline V gives CDR1 SGHDT, CDR2 YYEEEE. The CDR3 region has the DNA TGTGCCAGCAGGAGGTGGGCCAGTCAACGCACAGATACGCAGTATTTT. Amino acid sequence: CASRRWASQRTDTQYF.

This clone was found once. V and J are TRBV28 and TRBJ1-1; weak D call: TRBD1 (5 bases). Trimming shortened V by 7 bases and J by 6 bases, and 24 bases separated the two germline ends. In germline, CDR1 is MDHEN, CDR2 SYDVKM. The CDR3 extends over 16 amino acids. The CDR3 region has the DNA TGTGCCAGCATTCCGGCCCAGGGAAATATGTTGGCTGAAGCTTTCTTT. Amino acid sequence: CASIPAQGNMLAEAFF.

The V and J genes are TRBV10-3 and TRBJ2-3, with 11 bases aligning to TRBD1. This CDR3 is 19 amino acids long. The junction had 16 bases not matched to a gene; V was cut back by 7 bases and J by 1 base. Germline CDR1 reads ENHRY; CDR2 reads SYGVKD. The chain's CDR3 is CAIMNPGRTGGFGTDTQYF. The CDR3 DNA sequence: TGTGCCATCATGAACCCCGGTCGGACAGGGGGCTTTGGCACAGATACGCAGTATTTT.

The V call is TRBV2, the J call TRBJ2-3; either TRBD1 or TRBD2 may fit D (5 bases each). The CDR3 consists of 16 residues. The germline gives CDR1 SNHLY, CDR2 FYNNEI. V lost 7 bases, J lost 0 bases, and 17 bases lay in between. CDR3 nucleotide sequence: TGTGCCAGCACCTCAGGGTCCGGGGCTAGCACAGATACGCAGTATTTT. It codes for CASTSGSGASTDTQYF.

This clone was observed a single time. The chain has TRBV7-9 and TRBJ1-2; 7 positions agree with TRBD1. This CDR3 is built from 14 residues. Germline values: CDR1 SEHNR, CDR2 FQNEAQ (reference sequence). The V and J ends lost 3 bases and 3 bases, in that order; junction bases with no gene match: 4. The CDR3 here is CASSFEGGDYGYTF. CDR3 sequence (DNA): TGTGCCAGCAGCTTTGAAGGGGGCGACTATGGCTACACCTTC.

This chain uses TRBV30 with TRBJ2-2; the match to TRBD1 covers 7 bases. V lost 3 bases and J lost 1; bases outside the gene matches: 2. The CDR3 sequence is 14 residues long. In germline, CDR1 is GTSNPN, CDR2 SVGIG (reference sequence). The CDR3 DNA reads as TGTGCCTGGAGACGGGACAGGAACACCGGGGAGCTGTTTTTT. This codes for CAWRRDRNTGELFF.

This rearrangement joins TRBV13 to TRBJ2-3; unclear D gene. The V gene lost 4 bases and the J gene lost 6 bases, with 20 bases spanning the gap. The CDR3 contains 16 residues. Germline loops: CDR1 PRHDT, CDR2 FYEKMQ (reference sequence). CDR3 nucleotides: TGTGCCAGCAGCTCGTACCGAATCCCTATTTCGGATACGCAGTATTTT. The encoded protein is CASSSYRIPISDTQYF. Variable domain in full (rest from reference TRBV13 and TRBJ2-3): AAGVIQSPRHLIKEKRETATLKCYPIPRHDTVYWYQQGPGQDPQFLISFYEKMQSDKGSIPDRFSAQQFSDYHSELNMSSLELGDSALYFCASSSYRIPISDTQYFGPGTRLTVL.

The genes are TRBV28 and TRBJ1-6; D is unresolved. Trimming shortened V by 8 bases and J by 5 bases, and 16 bases separated the two germline ends. The CDR3 is 15 amino acids. Germline values: CDR1 MDHEN, CDR2 SYDVKM. CDR3 sequence: CASHRREAHNSPLHF. The DNA for the CDR3 is TGTGCCAGCCACCGAAGGGAGGCCCATAATTCACCCCTCCACTTT.

The chain recombines TRBV12-3 or TRBV12-4 with TRBJ1-2, with a possible D match to TRBD1 (6 bases). Trimming stripped 6 bases from V and 5 bases from J, with 13 bases between. The CDR3 runs to 13 residues. Here the CDR3 reads CASSLQGEYGYTF. CDR3 coding DNA: TGTGCCAGCAGCTTACAGGGAGAGTATGGCTACACCTTC.

The gene calls are TRBV30 and TRBJ2-7, with TRBD1 as a possible D gene (6 bases). Germline lookup yields CDR1 GTSNPN and CDR2 SVGIG (reference sequence). The CDR3 is 13 residues long. Deletions cut 1 base from V and 1 base from J, with 8 bases between. DNA for the CDR3: TGTGCCTGGAGTGAGGACAGTTCCTACGAGCAGTACTTC. Translating it yields CAWSEDSSYEQYF.

The rearrangement uses TRBV19 and TRBJ2-1; D might be TRBD2 (6 bases). CDR1 is LNHDA and CDR2 is SQIVND in the germline V gene (reference sequence). V gave up 6 bases and J gave up 4 bases, with 22 bases separating them. The CDR3 contains 17 residues. The CDR3 sequence: CASRGWGMRGGYNEQFF. The CDR3 DNA reads TGTGCCAGTAGGGGCTGGGGCATGCGGGGAGGTTACAATGAGCAGTTCTTC.

This clone is a singleton in its sample. J is TRBJ1-1 and V is TRBV7-8, with a weak D call TRBD1 (5 bases). The germline V and J ends were trimmed by 5 bases and 0 bases, with 16 bases remaining between them. Germline lookup yields CDR1 SGHVS and CDR2 FQNEAQ. CDR3 length equals 16 residues. CDR3 residues: CASSPEQGRLNTEAFF. CDR3 DNA sequence: TGTGCCAGCAGCCCAGAGCAGGGACGGTTGAACACTGAAGCTTTCTTT.

The chain recombines TRBV5-1 with TRBJ1-2; TRBD1 aligns across 8 bases. V lost 1 base to trimming and J lost 5 bases; unmatched junction nucleotides: 13. Germline CDR1 is SGHRS and CDR2 is YFSETQ. This CDR3 is built from 17 residues. The CDR3: CASSLLSGGGKEYGYTF. The CDR3 nucleotides are TGCGCCAGCAGCTTGTTGTCAGGGGGCGGAAAAGAATATGGCTACACCTTC.

CDR3 sequence (DNA): TGTGCCAGCAGTTACTTCAGGGCAGGGTTGTTGTCACCCCTCCACTTT. It translates to CASSYFRAGLLSPLHF. This chain connects TRBV6-5 to TRBJ1-6; possibly TRBD1 for D (5 bases). This CDR3 has 16 residues. Trimming stripped 1 base from V and 10 bases from J, with 17 bases between. The germline V gene has CDR1 MNHEY and CDR2 SVGAGI.